Listed below are T cell receptor beta chains from one sample, sequenced in a study of multiple sclerosis patients with progressive multifocal leukoencephalopathy. The assay was immunoSEQ multiplex PCR, and TCRdb's table has in-frame clones only and misses some. The sample holds about 30,000 clones; 92% are singletons and the top ten take around 1.8%. The sample consisted of PBMCs. These receptor sequences come from a man aged 25-40 years with multiple sclerosis. CDR3s include the opening cysteine and the closing phenylalanine or tryptophan. The order of the fields is V gene, clone size, D gene, J gene, CDR3 protein, CDR3 DNA. The D gene is left open where the match is weak. Only part of the rows carry a size: once, few, many, or a class if the clone is expanded.

v_call: TRBV7-9
clone_size: once
d_call: -
j_call: TRBJ2-1
cdr3_aa: CASSLTIGYNEQFF
cdr3_nt: TGTGCCAGCAGTCTTACTATCGGATACAATGAGCAGTTCTTC

v_call: TRBV10-3
clone_size: -
d_call: -
j_call: TRBJ1-1
cdr3_aa: CAISQELTEAFF
cdr3_nt: TGTGCCATTTCACAGGAACTCACTGAAGCTTTCTTT

v_call: TRBV5-6
clone_size: -
d_call: -
j_call: TRBJ2-1
cdr3_aa: CASSSPRAFLLYNEQFF
cdr3_nt: TGTGCCAGCAGCTCCCCCAGGGCCTTCCTCCTCTACAATGAGCAGTTCTTC

v_call: TRBV5-6
clone_size: -
d_call: TRBD1
j_call: TRBJ2-7
cdr3_aa: CASSTQGAAVEQYF
cdr3_nt: TGTGCCAGCAGCACACAGGGGGCAGCAGTCGAGCAGTACTTC

v_call: TRBV6-4
clone_size: once
d_call: -
j_call: TRBJ1-1
cdr3_aa: CASSTFENTEAFF
cdr3_nt: TGTGCCAGCAGCACTTTCGAGAACACTGAAGCTTTCTTT

v_call: TRBV5-1
clone_size: -
d_call: -
j_call: TRBJ2-1
cdr3_aa: CASRVGLAGNNEQFF
cdr3_nt: TGCGCCAGCCGGGTAGGTCTAGCCGGTAACAATGAGCAGTTCTTC

v_call: TRBV5-1
clone_size: -
d_call: TRBD1
j_call: TRBJ2-2
cdr3_aa: CASARTGLTGELFF
cdr3_nt: TGCGCCAGCGCCCGGACAGGGCTTACCGGGGAGCTGTTTTTT

v_call: TRBV4-1
clone_size: -
d_call: -
j_call: TRBJ1-1
cdr3_aa: CASSHNQGMNTEAFF
cdr3_nt: TGCGCCAGCAGCCACAATCAGGGGATGAACACTGAAGCTTTCTTT

v_call: TRBV4-1
clone_size: -
d_call: -
j_call: TRBJ2-2
cdr3_aa: CASSQGFGTGGELFF
cdr3_nt: TGCGCCAGCAGCCAAGGGTTCGGGACGGGCGGGGAGCTGTTTTTT

v_call: TRBV5-6
clone_size: -
d_call: -
j_call: TRBJ2-3
cdr3_aa: CASSLDGSYTDTQYF
cdr3_nt: TGTGCCAGCAGCTTGGATGGTTCCTACACAGATACGCAGTATTTT

v_call: TRBV30
clone_size: -
d_call: TRBD2
j_call: TRBJ2-1
cdr3_aa: CAWATRLAGGNEQFF
cdr3_nt: TGTGCCTGGGCCACGAGGCTAGCGGGAGGGAATGAGCAGTTCTTC

v_call: TRBV6-6
clone_size: -
d_call: -
j_call: TRBJ2-2
cdr3_aa: CASSYSTRTGELFF
cdr3_nt: TGTGCCAGCAGTTACTCGACCCGGACCGGGGAGCTGTTTTTT

v_call: TRBV10-3
clone_size: -
d_call: TRBD1
j_call: TRBJ1-2
cdr3_aa: CAISETNGQGAFLGYTF
cdr3_nt: TGTGCCATCAGTGAGACGAACGGACAGGGGGCCTTCCTTGGCTACACCTTC

v_call: TRBV7-9
clone_size: -
d_call: TRBD1
j_call: TRBJ1-4
cdr3_aa: CASSSTGSNEKLFF
cdr3_nt: TGTGCCAGCAGCTCGACAGGGTCTAATGAAAAACTGTTTTTT

v_call: TRBV15
clone_size: -
d_call: TRBD2
j_call: TRBJ2-1
cdr3_aa: CATSRAGSGFYNEQFF
cdr3_nt: TGTGCCACCAGCAGGGCCGGTAGCGGGTTTTACAATGAGCAGTTCTTC

v_call: TRBV11-2
clone_size: -
d_call: -
j_call: TRBJ2-1
cdr3_aa: CASSSLGSYNEQFF
cdr3_nt: TGTGCCAGCAGCTCCCTAGGCTCCTACAATGAGCAGTTCTTC

v_call: TRBV5-6
clone_size: -
d_call: TRBD1
j_call: TRBJ1-2
cdr3_aa: CASSVHRYRGSHLYGYTF
cdr3_nt: TGTGCCAGCAGCGTTCACCGGTACAGGGGTTCCCATCTCTATGGCTACACCTTC

v_call: TRBV30
clone_size: -
d_call: -
j_call: TRBJ1-5
cdr3_aa: CAWSVQGGQPQHF
cdr3_nt: TGTGCCTGGAGTGTACAGGGAGGTCAGCCCCAGCATTTT

v_call: TRBV13
clone_size: once
d_call: -
j_call: TRBJ2-7
cdr3_aa: CASSLGDAQYF
cdr3_nt: TGTGCCAGCAGCTTAGGGGACGCACAGTACTTC

v_call: TRBV5-5
clone_size: -
d_call: TRBD1
j_call: TRBJ1-1
cdr3_aa: CASSLLSDRDTEAFF
cdr3_nt: TGTGCCAGCAGCTTATTGTCGGACAGGGACACTGAAGCTTTCTTT

v_call: TRBV19
clone_size: -
d_call: -
j_call: TRBJ2-7
cdr3_aa: CASSGQSTRGEQYF
cdr3_nt: TGTGCCAGTAGTGGTCAGAGTACACGGGGCGAGCAGTACTTC

v_call: TRBV6-5
clone_size: -
d_call: TRBD2
j_call: TRBJ2-7
cdr3_aa: CASSYPIRSGISEQYF
cdr3_nt: TGTGCCAGCAGTTACCCCATCCGGAGCGGGATTTCGGAGCAGTACTTC

v_call: TRBV7-9
clone_size: -
d_call: -
j_call: TRBJ2-3
cdr3_aa: CASSLNRWGDTQYF
cdr3_nt: TGTGCCAGCAGCTTAAACCGGTGGGGAGATACGCAGTATTTT

v_call: TRBV7-3
clone_size: -
d_call: TRBD1
j_call: TRBJ1-1
cdr3_aa: CASSLSGTANTEAFF
cdr3_nt: TGTGCCAGCAGCTTAAGCGGGACAGCGAACACTGAAGCTTTCTTT